The rows below give T cell receptor beta chains drawn from one sample of a study of blood T cell repertoires in COVID-19. Assay: immunoSEQ multiplex PCR; the TCRdb copy retains only in-frame clones and omits some. The table includes approximately 290,000 clones, over 75% detected once. The sequenced sample was PBMCs or T cells enriched from blood (not recorded which). The receptor set was obtained from a woman aged 30 to 39 who had recovered from COVID-19. Both conserved end residues are part of each CDR3. The D gene is left open where the match is weak. Clone size appears in some rows only: once, few, many, or a class for an expanded clone.

>-|TRBV6-6|TRBJ1-3|-
TGTGCCAGCAGTTACCCGGGACTGCACTCTGGAAACACCATATATTTT
CASSYPGLHSGNTIYF
>-|TRBV4-2|TRBJ1-1|-
TGTGCCAGCAGCCAACTACAGGGTTCGAACACTGAAGCTTTCTTT
CASSQLQGSNTEAFF
>-|TRBV5-6|TRBJ2-7|-
TGTGCCAGCAGCGGCGGGTTCGGCGAGCAGTACTTC
CASSGGFGEQYF
>-|TRBV7-9|TRBJ1-5|-
TGTGCCAGCAGCTCCCAAACAGGGCCGAGCAATCAGCCCCAGCATTTT
CASSSQTGPSNQPQHF
>TRBD1|TRBV24-1|TRBJ2-3|few
TGTGCCACCAGTGATCCCGGGACAGGGCTTCGGGATACGCAGTATTTT
CATSDPGTGLRDTQYF
>TRBD1|TRBV7-9|TRBJ1-6|-
TGTGCCAGCAGCCCTAGAGACGGGACAGCCAGTTCACCCCTCCACTTT
CASSPRDGTASSPLHF
>TRBD1|TRBV25-1|TRBJ2-1|-
TGTGCCAGCAGTTATAAAGGGGGCCTTTACAATGAGCAGTTCTTC
CASSYKGGLYNEQFF
>-|TRBV18|TRBJ1-1|-
TGTGCCAGCTCACCGCCCACAAATCTGGGACACTTGAACACTGAAGCTTTCTTT
CASSPPTNLGHLNTEAFF
>-|TRBV19|TRBJ2-6|once
TGTGCCAGTAGTATAGCAGTCCCCGGAGATCTCAGCTCTGGGGCCAACGTCCTGACTTTC
CASSIAVPGDLSSGANVLTF
>-|TRBV5-6|TRBJ2-1|-
TGTGCCAGCAGCTTGGGGGCCAGGGAGCAGTTCTTC
CASSLGAREQFF
>TRBD2|TRBV3-1/TRBV3-2|TRBJ2-5|-
TGTGCCAGCAGCCAAACCGGGACTAGGACTGAGACCCAGTACTTC
CASSQTGTRTETQYF
>-|TRBV7-9|TRBJ2-7|-
TGTGCCAGCAGCCTCCCGGTGGGGGCTGACGAGCAGTACTTC
CASSLPVGADEQYF
>-|TRBV30|TRBJ1-5|-
TGTGCCTGGAGCGCTGGTCAGGCGAGCAATCAGCCCCAGCATTTT
CAWSAGQASNQPQHF
>-|TRBV19|TRBJ1-5|-
TGTGCCAGTAGTAGATTGGACAGCTTGGATAGCAATCAGCCCCAGCATTTT
CASSRLDSLDSNQPQHF
>-|TRBV7-9|TRBJ1-5|-
TGTGCCAGCAGCTCGCAACAGGGAAGCAATCAGCCCCAGCATTTT
CASSSQQGSNQPQHF
>-|TRBV27|TRBJ1-2|-
TGTGCCAGCAGTCCCGTCCACCGGGGTGGGGACTATGGCTACACCTTC
CASSPVHRGGDYGYTF
>-|TRBV5-6|TRBJ1-6|-
TGTGCCAGCAGCCTCTACAGGGAAGGCGCCTATAATTCACCCCTCCACTTT
CASSLYREGAYNSPLHF
>-|TRBV30|TRBJ2-3|-
TGTGCCTGGAGTGCCCAGACATCTAGCACAGATACGCAGTATTTT
CAWSAQTSSTDTQYF
>-|TRBV28|TRBJ1-1|-
TGTGCCAGCAGTCCCGAAAGCGGAGAAGCTTTCTTT
CASSPESGEAFF
>TRBD1|TRBV29-1|TRBJ1-1|once
TGCAGCGTTGAAGGGACAGGGAACACTGAAGCTTTCTTT
CSVEGTGNTEAFF
>TRBD1|TRBV6-5|TRBJ2-7|once
TGTGCCAGCAGTTCGACAGGGGTGGACTACGAGCAGTACTTC
CASSSTGVDYEQYF
>-|TRBV3-1/TRBV3-2|TRBJ1-2|-
TGTGCCAGCAGCCCCCGTGACTTCGGCTACACCTTC
CASSPRDFGYTF
>TRBD2|TRBV7-6|TRBJ2-1|-
TGTGCCAGCAGCTCCAGGGGGGCGGGAGGGCCCTTGGATGAGCAGTTCTTC
CASSSRGAGGPLDEQFF
>TRBD2|TRBV6-5|TRBJ2-1|few
TGTGCCAGCAGTTACTCGAGCGGGAGGGAGGTCGGTGAGCAGTTCTTC
CASSYSSGREVGEQFF
>-|TRBV11-2|TRBJ2-5|-
TGTGCCAGCAGCTTACAGGAGGGAGAGACCCAGTACTTC
CASSLQEGETQYF
>-|TRBV7-9|TRBJ1-6|-
TGTGCCAGCAGCACAGGGAATTCACCCCTCCACTTT
CASSTGNSPLHF
>TRBD1|TRBV28|TRBJ2-4|few
TGTGCCAGCAGTCCATGGACAGGGGGCGCCGGATGGGCCAAAAACATTCAGTACTTC
CASSPWTGGAGWAKNIQYF
>-|TRBV27|TRBJ1-2|-
TGTGCCAGCAGCCCGAGCGGGGGCGCTGGCTACACCTTC
CASSPSGGAGYTF
>TRBD2|TRBV4-1|TRBJ2-1|-
TGCGCCAGCAGCCAAGGGACTAGCGGGAGCGATGAGCAGTTCTTC
CASSQGTSGSDEQFF
>-|TRBV30|TRBJ2-7|-
TGTGCCTGGAGTGTGGGGGCCGGAACCTACGAGCAGTACTTC
CAWSVGAGTYEQYF
>-|TRBV28|TRBJ1-4|-
TGTGCCAGCACCGCAGTGGGGGGGATCGCAACTAATGAAAAACTGTTTTTT
CASTAVGGIATNEKLFF
>TRBD2|TRBV2|TRBJ2-7|once
TGTGCCAGCATGCTCGGCGGGGGGTCCTACGAGCAGTACTTC
CASMLGGGSYEQYF
>-|TRBV12-3/TRBV12-4|TRBJ2-1|-
TGTGCCAGCATGAATAGCCCAGGGAATGAGCAGTTCTTC
CASMNSPGNEQFF
>-|TRBV11-2|TRBJ2-7|many
TGTGCCAGCAGCTTAGAACAGACCTACTACGAGCAGTACTTC
CASSLEQTYYEQYF
>-|TRBV7-2|TRBJ1-1|few
TGTGCCAGCAGCTTACAGACAGACACTGAAGCTTTCTTT
CASSLQTDTEAFF
>-|TRBV6-5|TRBJ1-4|-
TGTGCCAGTCAGGAGGGCAGCGGTGAAAAACTGTTTTTT
CASQEGSGEKLFF
>TRBD1|TRBV19|TRBJ1-3|-
TGTGCCAGTAGTATAGCTCCGGGACAGGGCGCCCAGAGCTCTGGAAACACCATATATTTT
CASSIAPGQGAQSSGNTIYF
>-|TRBV5-1|TRBJ2-7|-
TGCGCCAGCAGCTTGGCCTCGGGAGAGGGCGAGCAGTACTTC
CASSLASGEGEQYF
>-|TRBV7-8|TRBJ2-1|-
TGTGCCAGCTCCCCCCGAAGGGGGACCTACAATGAGCAGTTCTTC
CASSPRRGTYNEQFF
>-|TRBV2|TRBJ1-1|-
TGTGCCAGCGCCTCTAGGCCGAACACTGAAGCTTTCTTT
CASASRPNTEAFF
>TRBD1|TRBV28|TRBJ1-1|-
TGTGCCAGCACGTCGACAGGGGTCGCTGAAGCTTTCTTT
CASTSTGVAEAFF
>-|TRBV5-4|TRBJ1-4|-
TGTGCCAGCAGCTCGACAGGACGGAAGAATGAAAAACTGTTTTTT
CASSSTGRKNEKLFF
>-|TRBV5-1|TRBJ2-3|once
TGCGCCAGCAGCCCCCGAAGACAGGACTCTAGCACAGATACGCAGTATTTT
CASSPRRQDSSTDTQYF
>-|TRBV4-1|TRBJ1-2|-
TGCGCCAGCAGCCAAGACCGCTATGGCTACACCTTC
CASSQDRYGYTF
>-|TRBV10-3|TRBJ1-1|few
TGTGCCATCAAATCCGGACAGACTAACACTGAAGCTTTCTTT
CAIKSGQTNTEAFF
>TRBD2|TRBV3-1/TRBV3-2|TRBJ2-7|-
TGTGCCAGCAGCCAGGCTAGCGGGATTTCCTACGAGCAGTACTTC
CASSQASGISYEQYF
>-|TRBV28|TRBJ1-4|once
TGTGCCAGCAGTACCGGGGGGACTTGGACTAATGAAAAACTGTTTTTT
CASSTGGTWTNEKLFF
>-|TRBV11-2|TRBJ2-7|-
TGTGCCAGCAGCTTAAACAGGGACTACGAGCAGTACTTC
CASSLNRDYEQYF